The 3 T cell receptor beta chains given below trace back to one sample, sequenced in a study of CXCR3-negative and CXCR3-positive naive CD8 T cells. These TCRs are of unknown antigen specificity. Study-wide results and limits: Naive cells with CXCR3 showed TRB CDR3s that were more hydrophobic than those in CXCR3-negative naive cells.

Through 5' RACE with UMI labels, the TRB cDNA libraries were prepared. TCRdb reanalyzed the 5' RACE reads, giving one entry per CDR3 protein sequence and no DNA. This table holds some 99,000 distinct CDR3 sequences. Input material: naive CXCR3+ CD8+ T cells from blood. Subset indicated: CD45RO-CCR7+CD27+CD95- naive CD8+ T cells expressing CXCR3 (TNR3+). These receptors came from a human donor in good health. Some clones in this sample may be carry-over from other donors' samples.

The rearrangement joins TRBV7-2 to TRBJ2-7. CDR3 length: 13 residues. The germline gives CDR1 SGHTA, CDR2 FQGNSA. CDR3 sequence reads: CASSPTASYEQYF. The full variable domain, rest sourced from reference TRBV7-2 and TRBJ2-7, is GAGVSQSPSNKVTEKGKDVELRCDPISGHTALYWYRQSLGQGLEFLIYFQGNSAPDKSGLPSDRFSAERTGGSVSTLTIQRTQQEDSAVYLCASSPTASYEQYFGPGTRLTVT.

The rearrangement joins TRBV28 to TRBJ2-3; TCRdb lists TRBD1, though no DNA is available to test this call. This CDR3 contains 16 residues. Looked up from germline, CDR1 is MDHEN and CDR2 is SYDVKM. The CDR3 loop is CASSLLQGASTDTQYF.

CDR3 in amino acids: CASSLVSSVNNEQFF. The chain links TRBV7-2 to TRBJ2-1; TCRdb returns TRBD2, unconfirmable since there is no DNA. This CDR3 region has 15 residues. Germline V CDR1 and CDR2: SGHTA, FQGNSA.